This T cell receptor (beta chain) was observed in a study of OX40 agonist ivuxolimab in advanced cancers. Looking at the study overall: There were three patients with partial responses, one having hepatocellular carcinoma and two cutaneous melanoma.

Whole-study findings and limits: At 0.1 to 3.0 mg/kg and by week 6, CD4+ and CD8+ T cells in the blood had expanded clonally. Partial responders at 0.1-3.0 mg/kg showed near-lowest clonal expansion.

This CDR3 has 12 amino acids. Germline assignment: CDR1 SGHRS and CDR2 YFSETQ. Trimming removed 2 bases from V and 6 bases from J, with 6 bases in between. This table comes from immunoSEQ multiplex PCR, and its TCRdb copy is limited to in-frame clones, with some not included. The sample lists over 150,000 clones, 90% to 95% seen once, with about 0.31% in the top ten. Details on this clone: Its target is not known.

The chain couples TRBV5-1 to TRBJ2-1; possible D gene TRBD2, 5 bases. The TCR comes from an adult with an advanced solid tumor such as melanoma, head and neck, liver or kidney cancer. The sample consisted of CD4+ or CD8+ T cells sorted from blood, taken in a trial of the OX40 agonist ivuxolimab. This CDR3 reads CASSFTSNEQFF. The CDR3 DNA is TGCGCCAGCAGCTTTACTAGCAATGAGCAGTTCTTC. Filled out from reference TRBV5-1 and TRBJ2-1, the complete variable domain reads KAGVTQTPRYLIKTRGQQVTLSCSPISGHRSVSWYQQTPGQGLQFLFEYFSETQRNKGNFPGRFSGRQFSNSRSEMNVSTLELGDSALYLCASSFTSNEQFFGPGTRLTVL.